A selection of T cell receptor beta chains follows, all from one sample in a study of human T cells and chemical hapten exposure. TCRdb re-derived calls from the RACE reads in MiXCR, one entry per CDR3 protein. The sample carries 250,000 to 300,000 distinct CDR3 sequences, around 7% recorded once. Sequencing was performed on whole blood, taken in connection with sensitization to the hapten diphenylcyclopropenone (DPC). These receptors were collected from a man aged 18 to 29 with alopecia areata. Some clones in this sample may be carry-over from other donors' samples. Both conserved end residues are part of each CDR3. The order of the fields is D gene, clone size, J gene, V gene, CDR3 protein, CDR3 DNA. The D gene is left open where the match is weak. Clone size is stated in some rows and not others, as once, few, many or a class when expanded.

. | many | TRBJ1-6 | TRBV9 | CASSVADSDSYNSPLHF | TGTGCCAGCAGCGTCGCGGACAGCGACTCCTATAATTCACCCCTCCACTTT
TRBD2 | many | TRBJ2-5 | TRBV4-3 | CASSQERTSWETQYF | TGCGCCAGCAGCCAAGAGCGGACTAGCTGGGAGACCCAGTACTTC
. | . | TRBJ1-6 | TRBV5-4 | CASSLGQDPSPLHF | TGTGCCAGCAGCTTGGGTCAGGACCCCTCACCCCTCCACTTT
. | many | TRBJ1-4 | TRBV29-1 | CSVAPGTSHEKLFF | TGCAGCGTTGCCCCCGGGACAAGCCATGAAAAACTGTTTTTT
. | many | TRBJ2-5 | TRBV5-4 | CASSLRPGTAFQETQYF | TGTGCCAGCAGCTTGCGTCCCGGGACGGCGTTCCAAGAGACCCAGTACTTC
. | . | TRBJ2-3 | TRBV3-1 | CASSRVDSREDTQYF | TGTGCCAGCAGCCGGGTGGACTCCCGGGAGGATACGCAGTATTTT
TRBD1 | few | TRBJ2-3 | TRBV7-9 | CASSYTGTGITDTQYF | TGTGCCAGCAGCTATACCGGGACAGGGATTACAGATACGCAGTATTTT
TRBD2 | few | TRBJ2-3 | TRBV7-2 | CASSLYVTSEQYF | TGTGCCAGCAGCTTATACGTAACTAGCGAGCAGTATTTT
TRBD1 | . | TRBJ1-2 | TRBV6-5 | CASSYGAGGYGYTF | TGTGCCAGCAGTTACGGGGCAGGGGGCTATGGCTACACCTTC
. | few | TRBJ2-3 | TRBV20-1 | CSAPGTGITDTQYF | TGCAGTGCGCCCGGGACGGGCATCACAGATACGCAGTATTTT
TRBD1 | many | TRBJ2-3 | TRBV4-3 | CASSQRTDRRDTQYF | TGCGCCAGCAGCCAAAGAACGGACAGGAGGGATACGCAGTATTTT
TRBD2 | . | TRBJ2-7 | TRBV5-1 | CASSPHGWGGTYEQYF | TGCGCCAGCAGCCCCCACGGGTGGGGAGGGACCTACGAGCAGTACTTC
. | few | TRBJ2-1 | TRBV5-1 | CASSTGDSYNEQFF | TGCGCCAGCAGCACGGGGGACAGTTACAATGAGCAGTTCTTC
. | . | TRBJ2-1 | TRBV24-1 | CATSDLVSGEQFF | TGTGCCACCAGTGATTTGGTTAGTGGTGAGCAGTTCTTC
. | few | TRBJ2-1 | TRBV28 | CASSLDNNEQFF | TGTGCCAGCAGTTTAGACAATAATGAGCAGTTCTTC
TRBD1 | few | TRBJ2-5 | TRBV7-3 | CASSDRDRGQETQYF | TGTGCCAGCAGCGACCGGGACAGGGGGCAAGAGACCCAGTACTTC
. | . | TRBJ1-2 | TRBV6-6 | CASSSGTDLYGYTF | TGTGCCAGCAGTTCGGGGACGGATCTCTATGGCTACACCTTC
. | . | TRBJ2-2 | TRBV2 | CASRQGGGELFF | TGTGCCAGCAGACAGGGCGGCGGGGAGCTGTTTTTT
TRBD1 | . | TRBJ2-7 | TRBV10-3 | CAISPGQGLHEQYF | TGTGCCATCAGCCCGGGACAGGGACTCCACGAGCAGTACTTC
TRBD1 | many | TRBJ1-1 | TRBV7-9 | CASSLDRVTEAFF | TGTGCCAGCAGCTTGGACAGGGTCACTGAAGCTTTCTTT
. | few | TRBJ1-1 | TRBV6-2/TRBV6-3 | CASSPSRAPGGEAFF | TGTGCCAGCAGTCCCTCCCGAGCTCCGGGGGGCGAAGCTTTCTTT
TRBD1 | . | TRBJ1-2 | TRBV29-1 | CSVRPPTGLGYTF | TGCAGCGTCCGACCGCCGACAGGGTTGGGCTACACCTTC
. | . | TRBJ2-7 | TRBV7-2 | CASSRPRDEQYF | TGTGCCAGCAGCCGACCGAGGGACGAGCAGTACTTC